This TCR beta chain was profiled in a study of long-term antiretroviral therapy in people with HIV. From germline, CDR1 is SGHNT and CDR2 YENEEA. This CDR3 spans 13 amino acids. The V gene lost 5 bases and the J gene lost 1 base, with 8 bases spanning the gap. Sequencing used immunoSEQ v3.0 at survey level. Using immunoSEQ multiplex PCR, the repertoire was profiled, and TCRdb retains in-frame clones only, with some absent. The sample lists fewer than 2,000 clones; about 86% were seen once. The V call is TRBV11-3, the J call TRBJ1-1; D not resolved. The sequencing used unsorted PBMCs, collected 0.7 years after starting antiretroviral therapy. This TCR was recovered from a woman aged 45-65 years with HIV. CDR3 protein: CASSGSANTEAFF. CDR3 nucleotides: TGTGCCAGCAGCGGCAGCGCGAACACTGAAGCTTTCTTT.